A selection of T cell receptor beta chains follows, all from one sample in a study of HIV-infected children after antiretroviral therapy interruption. TCRdb used MiXCR to reprocess the 3' RACE reads, holding one entry per CDR3 protein. The table includes around 41,000 distinct CDR3 sequences, 5% to 8% detected once. The sample in question was CD45RA+ CD4+ T cells from PBMCs, pooled from several time points, obtained from a donor given antiretroviral therapy, either interrupted or continuous. All receptors derive from a pool of human donors with HIV. CDR3s include the opening cysteine and the closing phenylalanine or tryptophan. The D gene is left open where the match is weak. Rows give clone size only sometimes, using once, few, many, or a class for an expanded clone.

CDR3 DNA,CDR3 protein,V gene,clone size,J gene,D gene
TGTGCCAGCAGCTTAGCTACAACCGGGGAGCTGTTTTTT,CASSLATTGELFF,TRBV7-4,many,TRBJ2-2,NA
TGTGCCAGCAGTTTACACCAGAGTTGGGACATTCAGTACTTC,CASSLHQSWDIQYF,TRBV12-3/TRBV12-4,many,TRBJ2-4,NA
TGTGCCATCAGTGTTGGTTCCAGCTCCTACGAGCAGTACTTC,CAISVGSSSYEQYF,TRBV10-3,few,TRBJ2-7,NA
TGTGCCACTAAAACCGGGACAGGAAACACCGGGGAGCTGTTTTTT,CATKTGTGNTGELFF,TRBV19,many,TRBJ2-2,TRBD1
TGTGCCAGCAGCCCGGACAGTTCTGGAAATACGCTCTATTTT,CASSPDSSGNTLYF,TRBV2,many,TRBJ1-3,NA
TGTGCCAGCAGCTTTGCGGGGGCTGGGGGCTACACCTTC,CASSFAGAGGYTF,TRBV5-6,many,TRBJ1-2,NA
TGTGCCACCAGCCCAAGACGGGGAAAGACAGGAAGCACAGATACGCAGTATTTT,CATSPRRGKTGSTDTQYF,TRBV15,many,TRBJ2-3,NA
TGTGCCAGCAGCTTGGCCGGAACTCTTTCCTACAATGAGCAGTTCTTC,CASSLAGTLSYNEQFF,TRBV5-4,NA,TRBJ2-1,NA
TGTGCCAGCAGAATGGACGGAGTCTACGAGCAGTACTTC,CASRMDGVYEQYF,TRBV6-1,many,TRBJ2-7,NA
TGTGCCACCAGTGAAGGAGGGACCGGGAATCAGCCCCAGCATTTT,CATSEGGTGNQPQHF,TRBV24-1,many,TRBJ1-5,NA